The source of this TCR beta chain is a study of blood T cell repertoires in COVID-19. Repertoires were generated with immunoSEQ multiplex PCR, while TCRdb's copy carries only in-frame clones and drops some. The data contain around 200,000 clones, approximately 87% of them seen just once; the ten biggest clones take up less than 25%. The sequence came from a man in his 70s with active or convalescent COVID-19. The sequenced sample consisted of peripheral blood.

The CDR3 loop reads CASSIGGRPPETQYF. The CDR3 DNA is TGTGCCAGTAGTATAGGCGGCAGACCTCCGGAGACCCAGTACTTC. The chain has TRBV19 and TRBJ2-5; no definite D call. CDR1 is LNHDA, CDR2 SQIVND, per germline (reference sequence). The CDR3 length is 15 residues. V lost 1 base and J 5 bases, leaving 14 bases between the germline ends.